This entry features one T cell receptor beta chain sequence. This clone was found many times. The antigen it recognizes is unknown. The CDR3 extends 3 residues past the end of the read, so its final part is completed from the germline J gene. These data are taken from a study of T cell clonality in common variable immunodeficiency (dated by TCRdb to the mid-2010s). Overall results and qualifications from the work: Correlations of repertoire features with clinical complications were constrained by heterogeneity among patients within the CVID cohort. Healthy controls shared more TCRbeta clones with each other than CVID subjects shared among themselves (p < 0.0001). According to the authors, figuring out what caused the increased clonality in CVID would require sequencing the repertoires of T cell subpopulations. Although equal DNA input was used, an average of approximately 82,000 unique sequences per sample was obtained for controls, compared with some 30,000 for CVID samples. TCRbeta clonality was higher in CVID subjects than in healthy controls (t-test p = 0.018), and the increase was most characteristic of about a third of subjects. Fewer deletions and N-nucleotide insertions were reportedly observed in CVID TCRbeta sequences, and highly modified clones with 13 or more V deletions were reportedly absent from CVID TCRbeta sequences.

Both CVID patients and healthy controls were predominantly of Caucasian heritage. Heparinized peripheral whole blood samples of about 5 to 8.5 ml were obtained from each donor. Genomic DNA from adults with common variable immune deficiency (CVID) and from healthy adult controls was the source for sequencing TCRbeta CDR3 repertoires. A total of around 22 healthy adult volunteers (around 12 female and 10 or so male; age range about 20 to 70 years, mean age about 33) were included in the control group. To isolate peripheral blood mononuclear cells, diluted blood was subjected to density centrifugation over Hypaque 1077 or Ficoll-Paque. Genomic DNA was extracted from unsorted mononuclear cells by Qiagen column purification or by a centrifugation-based method. Reading the germline V gene (reference sequence) gives CDR1 LNHDA and CDR2 SQIVND. The CDR3 starts with the cysteine, ends with the phenylalanine, and has 14 residues. Of the CDR3's DNA, 33 bases were read; they are in frame from base 1. V is reduced by 5 bases and J by 5 bases, leaving a spacing of 15 bases between them.

Equivalent amounts of genomic DNA from CVID and control samples were used as sequencing input. For every sample, a 60 bp segment covering the rearranged TCRbeta CDR3 region was amplified and then sequenced. TCRbeta amplification used the immunoSEQ assay, a bias-corrected multiplex PCR with high-throughput sequencing. The authors processed their data as follows. Every unique nucleotide sequence was considered a clone and was annotated with V, D and J genes, copy number and frequency. Sequences were labeled productive if in frame, and non-productive if out of frame or containing stop codons. As previously described, clonality was calculated on the basis of Shannon's entropy. The predicted amino acid sequences of productive clones were used to derive the mean CDR3 Kyte-Doolittle hydropathy. The R hclust function was used to hierarchically cluster scaled V gene usage with Manhattan distance and complete linkage. Clone sharing by CDR3 amino acid sequence was assessed by resampling 12 repertoires per group over 100 rounds. Repertoires were searched for more than 55 published EBV-specific and fewer than 300 published CMV-specific TCRbeta sequences. Analysis left out two CVID samples that produced under 10,000 sequences, so approximately 40 CVID repertoires remained. TCRdb retrieved this table from immuneACCESS and kept in-frame rearrangements only. Not all clones are present; in checked studies, unresolved V genes account for under half, and no reason is known for the remainder. Clone size and the V and J calls come from that table; the DNA yielded D and trimming. This sample shows approximately 44,000 clones, and none of them turns up only once. The top ten clones comprise 2.8% of the sample.

The sample taken for sequencing was peripheral blood mononuclear cells. The chain employs TRBV19 and TRBJ1-2; TRBD1 is a weak D gene call, 5 bases matching. The sequence derives from a person aged 18-70 years in good health. The CDR3 reads as follows: CASSPFQGRYGYTF. The DNA read from the CDR3 is TGTGCCAGTAGTCCATTCCAGGGTCGGTATGGC.